The 24 T cell receptor beta chains listed next were all sequenced from one sample in a study of blood T cells in healthy people across ages. It was with a sample-barcoded 5' primer and a J-beta primer mix that a second PCR of about 6 to 12 cycles was run. TCRdb re-called the 5' RACE reads through MiXCR, storing one row per CDR3 protein. Of around 1,700,000 distinct CDR3 sequences in the sample, 28% were seen once. Sequenced input: blood. The source is a woman in her twenties or thirties in good health.

The gene calls are TRBV2 and TRBJ2-5; the D is unclear. Germline lookup yields CDR1 SNHLY and CDR2 FYNNEI. V dropped 0 bases and J dropped 7 bases, with 9 bases sitting between them. This CDR3 spans 13 amino acids. The CDR3, as DNA: TGTGCCAGCAGTGAAGCCCCAGAAGGGACCCAGTACTTC. Amino acid sequence: CASSEAPEGTQYF.

CDR3 DNA sequence: TGCAGTGTATCTAATGAAAAACTGTTTTTT. This codes for CSVSNEKLFF. The chain carries TRBV20-1 and TRBJ1-4; no reliable D call. The ends were cut back, 7 bases at V and 3 bases at J, with 3 bases in the middle. CDR3 length: 10 amino acids. Germline CDR1 reads DFQATT; CDR2 reads SNEGSKA (reference sequence).

The table lists this clonotype with a few counts. This sequence joins TRBV5-5 and TRBJ2-6; no clear D. Germline V gene sequence: CDR1 SGHKS, CDR2 YYEKEE (reference sequence). The V end lost 0 bases, the J end lost 0 bases, and 7 bases lay between the germline ends. The CDR3 loop spans 16 amino acids. CDR3 region: CASSLDPTSGANVLTF. DNA of the CDR3: TGTGCCAGCAGCTTGGACCCCACCTCTGGGGCCAACGTCCTGACTTTC.

This clonotype came up a few times. The rearrangement joins TRBV5-1 to TRBJ2-7; the match to TRBD2 covers 11 bases. Germline V gene data show CDR1 as SGHRS and CDR2 as YFSETQ. The J segment lost 7 bases and the V segment lost 0 bases, leaving 12 bases of the junction unmatched. This CDR3 comprises 17 residues. Here the CDR3 reads CASSLAKSSGGTNEQYF. DNA for the CDR3: TGCGCCAGCAGCTTGGCCAAATCTAGCGGGGGGACCAATGAGCAGTACTTC. The full variable domain, its missing parts supplied by reference TRBV5-1 and TRBJ2-7, is KAGVTQTPRYLIKTRGQQVTLSCSPISGHRSVSWYQQTPGQGLQFLFEYFSETQRNKGNFPGRFSGRQFSNSRSEMNVSTLELGDSALYLCASSLAKSSGGTNEQYFGPGTRLTVT.

V usage is TRBV20-1 and J usage is TRBJ2-3; D perhaps matches TRBD2 (5 bases). CDR1 DFQATT and CDR2 SNEGSKA come from the germline V gene (reference sequence). V gave up 1 base and J gave up 0 bases, with 8 bases separating them. The CDR3 sequence is 14 residues long. The CDR3 region has the DNA TGCAGTGCTAGAGCGGGATCTAGCACAGATACGCAGTATTTT. As protein: CSARAGSSTDTQYF.

In this sample, this clonotype turned up a few times. The chain carries TRBV7-2 and TRBJ1-6, with D hard to call. V lost 6 bases, J lost 0 bases, and 9 bases lay in between. CDR1 and CDR2 from the germline V gene are SGHTA and FQGNSA. This CDR3 contains 15 residues. CDR3 amino acids: CASRLNYSYNSPLHF. CDR3 coding DNA: TGTGCCAGCAGGTTAAATTACTCCTATAATTCACCCCTCCACTTT.

This clonotype was seen a few times. The chain has TRBV9 and TRBJ1-1, with 8 bases that match TRBD1. CDR3 size: 18 residues. V lost 3 bases, J lost 0 bases, and 13 bases stayed unmatched. CDR1 and CDR2 from the germline V gene are SGDLS and YYNGEE. CDR3 coding DNA: TGTGCCAGCAGCGCCGCCGGACAGGGAGGGGGTTTGAACACTGAAGCTTTCTTT. This translates into CASSAAGQGGGLNTEAFF.

There are a few counts of this clonotype. The gene calls are TRBV11-2 and TRBJ1-2; 11 nucleotides agree with TRBD1. Germline CDR1 reads SGHAT; CDR2 reads FQNNGV. The length of the CDR3 is 18 residues. V was pared by 3 bases and J by 8 bases, with 17 bases of the junction left unmatched. CDR3 loop: CASSFSLRTGGGWKGYTF. CDR3 nucleotide sequence: TGTGCCAGCAGCTTCAGTTTAAGGACAGGGGGCGGCTGGAAAGGCTACACCTTC. Looking up the rest from reference TRBV11-2 and TRBJ1-2 gives the full variable domain: EAGVAQSPRYKIIEKRQSVAFWCNPISGHATLYWYQQILGQGPKLLIQFQNNGVVDDSQLPKDRFSAERLKGVDSTLKIQPAKLEDSAVYLCASSFSLRTGGGWKGYTFGSGTRLTVV.

Comments on this clonotype: The junction and the germline gene differ at one end; a read error may be behind it. V usage is TRBV7-2 and J usage is TRBJ2-3, with 10 bases matching TRBD2. The CDR3 length is 15 residues. The germline gives CDR1 SGHTA, CDR2 FQGNSA. The CDR3 nucleotides read TGTGCCGGCAGCTTAGCGGGAGGTGGCGCAGATACGCAGTATTTT. Amino acid sequence: CAGSLAGGGADTQYF.

The chain uses TRBV20-1 and TRBJ1-1, with D perhaps TRBD1 (6 bases). V shed 3 bases and J shed 1 base, with 15 bases lying between them. This CDR3 has 15 amino acids. Germline V gene sequence: CDR1 DFQATT, CDR2 SNEGSKA (reference sequence). The CDR3 spells CSASPPGAANTEAFF. CDR3 DNA: TGCAGTGCTAGTCCGCCAGGGGCGGCGAACACTGAAGCTTTCTTT.

Only a few counts were recorded for this clonotype. This chain joins TRBV6-6 and TRBJ1-6; weak D call: TRBD1 (5 bases). This CDR3 spans 15 amino acids. The V end was cut by 5 bases, the J end by 10 bases, with 18 bases between. Per germline, CDR1 MNHNY and CDR2 SVGAGI (reference sequence). For the CDR3, the DNA is TGTGCCAGCAGTGGGGCCGGGGGGTCCTACTCACCCCTCCACTTT. Its translation is CASSGAGGSYSPLHF.

This clonotype was picked up a small number of times. The V gene is TRBV20-1, the J gene TRBJ2-1; no firm D call. Trimming pared 6 bases from V and 13 bases from J, leaving 22 bases between. This CDR3 has 13 amino acids. CDR1 DFQATT and CDR2 SNEGSKA come from the germline V gene (reference sequence). The CDR3 loop is CSAKLSTSPGQFF. Written as DNA, the CDR3 is TGCAGTGCCAAACTGAGCACCTCACCTGGCCAGTTCTTC.

This clonotype has just one count. J is TRBJ2-1 and V is TRBV7-2; 10 bases fit TRBD2. This CDR3 has 16 amino acids. Trimming at V came to 8 bases and at J to 0 bases, leaving 7 bases not matched to a gene. Germline V gene sequence: CDR1 SGHTA, CDR2 FQGNSA. The CDR3 nucleotides are TGTGCCAGCGGCTATGGACTAGCGGTCTCCTACAATGAGCAGTTCTTC. This encodes CASGYGLAVSYNEQFF.

The chain carries TRBV14 and TRBJ1-2; D gene ambiguous. Germline CDR1 reads SGHDN; CDR2 reads FVKESK. Trimming removed 2 bases from V and 8 bases from J, with 6 bases in between. CDR3 size: 11 residues. CDR3: CASSQIGGYTF. CDR3 DNA: TGTGCCAGCAGCCAAATAGGGGGCTACACCTTC. The full variable domain, in which reference TRBV14 and TRBJ1-2 provide the parts outside the CDR3, is EAGVTQFPSHSVIEKGQTVTLRCDPISGHDNLYWYRRVMGKEIKFLLHFVKESKQDESGMPNNRFLAERTGGTYSTLKVQPAELEDSGVYFCASSQIGGYTFGSGTRLTVV.

Only a few counts were recorded for this clonotype. The chain employs TRBV7-2 and TRBJ2-3; D is possibly TRBD1 (6 bases). V lost 5 bases and J lost 5, with 14 bases in between. CDR1 and CDR2 from the germline V gene are SGHTA and FQGNSA. CDR3 size: 14 residues. CDR3 coding DNA: TGTGCCAGCAGCCGTCGAGAGGGGGTAGATACGCAGTATTTT. Residues: CASSRREGVDTQYF.

The chain links TRBV7-2 to TRBJ2-1; D may be TRBD1 or TRBD2 (7 bases each). This CDR3 has 11 amino acids. Germline V gene data show CDR1 as SGHTA and CDR2 as FQGNSA. Trimming pared 8 bases from V and 10 bases from J, leaving 12 bases between. The CDR3 protein is CASFQGGEQFF. The CDR3 bases are TGTGCCAGCTTCCAGGGGGGGGAGCAGTTCTTC.

V and J are TRBV5-1 and TRBJ2-1, with 7 nucleotides matching TRBD2. Losses at the gene ends were 0 bases for V and 1 base for J; bases not matched to a gene: 7. CDR3 size: 17 residues. The germline V gene has CDR1 SGHRS and CDR2 YFSETQ. CDR3 sequence: CASSLAGGWWSYNEQFF. In nucleotides, the CDR3 is TGCGCCAGCAGCTTGGCGGGGGGATGGTGGTCCTACAATGAGCAGTTCTTC. Variable domain in full (rest from reference TRBV5-1 and TRBJ2-1): KAGVTQTPRYLIKTRGQQVTLSCSPISGHRSVSWYQQTPGQGLQFLFEYFSETQRNKGNFPGRFSGRQFSNSRSEMNVSTLELGDSALYLCASSLAGGWWSYNEQFFGPGTRLTVL.

This clonotype was seen many times. V gene TRBV7-2 combines with J gene TRBJ2-1, with no clear D. Trimming shortened V by 5 bases and J by 7 bases, and 18 bases separated the two germline ends. The CDR3 spans 15 residues. CDR1 and CDR2 (germline): SGHTA, FQGNSA. The CDR3 spells CASSPRLLSGNEQFF. CDR3 DNA: TGTGCCAGCAGCCCGCGTCTCCTCTCTGGAAATGAGCAGTTCTTC.

The genes are TRBV20-1 and TRBJ1-1; 12 bases are a match to TRBD1. The CDR3 totals 14 residues. V lost 7 bases, J lost 1 base, and 4 bases stayed unmatched. CDR1 and CDR2 (germline): DFQATT, SNEGSKA (reference sequence). The CDR3 here is CSVKGQGANTEAFF. CDR3 coding DNA: TGCAGTGTCAAGGGACAGGGGGCGAACACTGAAGCTTTCTTT.

This chain joins TRBV4-3 and TRBJ2-1; TRBD2 matches at 9 bases. Germline V CDR1 and CDR2: LGHNA, YSLEER. V lost 1 base, J lost 8 bases, and 9 bases stayed unmatched. The CDR3 totals 16 residues. The CDR3 is CASSQVLAGPTDEQFF. CDR3 nucleotide sequence: TGCGCCAGCAGCCAAGTACTAGCGGGTCCGACGGATGAGCAGTTCTTC.

As concerns this clonotype: A much more abundant neighbour one base away suggests this may be a read error. This chain links TRBV12-3 or TRBV12-4 with TRBJ2-1; D perhaps matches TRBD1 (6 bases). The V gene lost 2 bases and the J gene lost 1 base, with 9 bases spanning the gap. The CDR3 covers 15 residues. The CDR3, as DNA: TGTGCCAGCAGTTTACAGGGGTTGTCCTACAATGAGCAGTTCTTC. Translating gives CASSLQGLSYNEQFF.

This clonotype has only a few counts. This rearrangement joins TRBV5-1 to TRBJ1-6, with D perhaps matching TRBD1 (6 bases). The CDR3 contains 13 residues. The V gene lost 2 bases and the J gene lost 10 bases, with 10 bases spanning the gap. Germline assignment: CDR1 SGHRS and CDR2 YFSETQ. The DNA of the CDR3 is TGCGCCAGCAGCTTCCAGGGGCAATCACCCCTCCACTTT. This sequence encodes CASSFQGQSPLHF.

This clonotype was seen a few times. The J gene is TRBJ1-6, the V gene TRBV7-6; D unclear. The V gene's germline CDR1 is SGHVS and CDR2 FNYEAQ. CDR3 length equals 14 residues. V shed 1 base and J shed 9 bases, with 10 bases lying between them. CDR3 sequence: CASSLDGATSPLHF. The CDR3 DNA sequence: TGTGCCAGCAGCTTAGACGGAGCGACTTCACCCCTCCACTTT.

This clonotype turned up a few times. The V gene is TRBV13, the J gene TRBJ2-1; perhaps TRBD2 as D (5 bases). Trimming removed 8 bases at V and 4 bases at J, with 18 bases between. Germline-derived CDR1 and CDR2 are PRHDT and FYEKMQ (reference sequence). This CDR3 spans 15 amino acids. DNA of the CDR3: TGTGCCAGCGCCCCCGCCACGGGGTATTACAATGAGCAGTTCTTC. It codes for CASAPATGYYNEQFF. The full variable domain, rest sourced from reference TRBV13 and TRBJ2-1, is AAGVIQSPRHLIKEKRETATLKCYPIPRHDTVYWYQQGPGQDPQFLISFYEKMQSDKGSIPDRFSAQQFSDYHSELNMSSLELGDSALYFCASAPATGYYNEQFFGPGTRLTVL.